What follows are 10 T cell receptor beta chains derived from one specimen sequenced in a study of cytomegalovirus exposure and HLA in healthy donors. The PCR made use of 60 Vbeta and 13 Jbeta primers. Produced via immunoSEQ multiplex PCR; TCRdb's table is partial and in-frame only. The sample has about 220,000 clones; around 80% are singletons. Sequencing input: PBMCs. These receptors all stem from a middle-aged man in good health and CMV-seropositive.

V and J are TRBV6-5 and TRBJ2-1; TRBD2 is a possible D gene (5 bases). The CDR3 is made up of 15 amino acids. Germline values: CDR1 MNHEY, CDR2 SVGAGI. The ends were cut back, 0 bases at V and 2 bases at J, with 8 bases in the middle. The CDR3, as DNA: TGTGCCAGCAGTTACTCCCCTAGCCCCTACAATGAGCAGTTCTTC. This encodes CASSYSPSPYNEQFF.

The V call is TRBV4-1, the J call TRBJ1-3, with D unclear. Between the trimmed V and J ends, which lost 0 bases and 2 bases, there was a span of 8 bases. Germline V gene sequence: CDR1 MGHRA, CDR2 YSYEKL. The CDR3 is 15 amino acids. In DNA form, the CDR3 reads TGCGCCAGCAGCCAAGAAGCGGTGGCTGGAAACACCATATATTTT. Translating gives CASSQEAVAGNTIYF.

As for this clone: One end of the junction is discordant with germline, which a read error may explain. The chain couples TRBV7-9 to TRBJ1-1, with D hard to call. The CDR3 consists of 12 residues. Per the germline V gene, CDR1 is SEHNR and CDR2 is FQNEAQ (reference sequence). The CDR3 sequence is CSSSRGWTEAFF. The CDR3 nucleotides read TGTTCCAGCAGCCGAGGATGGACTGAAGCTTTCTTT.

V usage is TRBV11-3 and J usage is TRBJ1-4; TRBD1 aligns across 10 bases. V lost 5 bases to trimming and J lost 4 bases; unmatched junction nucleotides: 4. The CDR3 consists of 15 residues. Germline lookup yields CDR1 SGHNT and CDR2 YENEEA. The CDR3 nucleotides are TGTGCCAGCAGCACCCGGACAGGGGGTAATGAAAAACTGTTTTTT. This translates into CASSTRTGGNEKLFF.

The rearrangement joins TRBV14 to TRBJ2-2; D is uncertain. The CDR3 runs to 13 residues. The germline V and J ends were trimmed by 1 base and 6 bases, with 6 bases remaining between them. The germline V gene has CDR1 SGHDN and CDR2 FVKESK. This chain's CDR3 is CASSQVRAGELFF. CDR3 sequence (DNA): TGTGCCAGCAGCCAAGTCCGGGCCGGGGAGCTGTTTTTT.

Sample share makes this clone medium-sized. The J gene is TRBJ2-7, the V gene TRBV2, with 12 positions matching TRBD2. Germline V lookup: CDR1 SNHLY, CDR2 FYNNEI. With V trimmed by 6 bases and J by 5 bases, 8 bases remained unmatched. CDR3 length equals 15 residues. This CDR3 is CASSAQASGRDEQYV. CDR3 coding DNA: TGTGCCAGCAGCGCCCAGGCTAGCGGGAGGGACGAGCAGTACGTC.

The DNA for the CDR3 is TGTGCCAGCAGCTTAGGAGGCAGGGGCGCAGACGCAGATACGCAGTATTTT. Its translation: CASSLGGRGADADTQYF. The chain links TRBV7-3 to TRBJ2-3; the D gene is possibly TRBD1 (6 bases). The CDR3 contains 17 residues. In germline, CDR1 is SGHTA, CDR2 FQGTGA. V gave up 2 bases and J gave up 4 bases, with 19 bases separating them.

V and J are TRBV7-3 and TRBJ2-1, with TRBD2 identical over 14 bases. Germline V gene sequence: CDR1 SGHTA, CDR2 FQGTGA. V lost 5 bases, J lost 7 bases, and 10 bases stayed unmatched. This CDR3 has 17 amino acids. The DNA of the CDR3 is TGTGCCAGCAGCCTTCCCGGGACTAGCGGGAGTAGGAATGAGCAGTTCTTC. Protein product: CASSLPGTSGSRNEQFF.

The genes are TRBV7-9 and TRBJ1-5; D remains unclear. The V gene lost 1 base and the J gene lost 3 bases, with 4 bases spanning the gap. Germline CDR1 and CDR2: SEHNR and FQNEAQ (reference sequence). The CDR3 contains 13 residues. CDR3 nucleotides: TGTGCCAGCAGCTTAGGTTACAATCAGCCCCAGCATTTT. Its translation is CASSLGYNQPQHF. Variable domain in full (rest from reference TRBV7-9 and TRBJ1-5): DTGVSQNPRHKITKRGQNVTFRCDPISEHNRLYWYRQTLGQGPEFLTYFQNEAQLEKSRLLSDRFSAERPKGSFSTLEIQRTEQGDSAMYLCASSLGYNQPQHFGDGTRLSIL.

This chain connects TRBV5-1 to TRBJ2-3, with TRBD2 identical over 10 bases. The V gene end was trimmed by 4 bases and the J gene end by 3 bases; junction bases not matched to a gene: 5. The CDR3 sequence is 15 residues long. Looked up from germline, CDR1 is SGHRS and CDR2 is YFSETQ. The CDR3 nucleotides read TGCGCCAGCAGCACCAGCGGGAGGGTTACAGATACGCAGTATTTT. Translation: CASSTSGRVTDTQYF.